The present entry profiles one TCR beta chain with its context. The antigen it recognizes is unknown. No much larger clone is present one base from it, and per-base qualities are unavailable. The data stem from a study of T-cell reconstitution after alpha-beta-depleted transplantation in children listed by TCRdb under 2016. Background on the whole study: T-cell immune reconstitution after TCRalphabeta/CD19-depleted allogeneic hematopoietic cell transplantation in children was quantitatively tracked in the study by means of TCR repertoire profiling.

Findings and caveats that apply to the study as a whole: Over the following months the frequencies of hyperexpanded clones went down, and after one year T-cell counts and TCRbeta diversity were mostly credited to newly produced T cells. Apparently early alphabetaT-cell count recovery about two months after transplant reportedly relied on only several hundred rapidly expanded clones derived from non-depleted graft cells. In some patients, high TCRbeta diversity at day 60 was attributed to recipient T cells and intrathymic progenitors that had survived conditioning.

Receptors were amplified or captured by PCR. TCRdb lists the instrument as Illumina HiSeq 2500. TCR libraries were prepared with molecular barcoding, using unique molecular identifiers to normalize TCRbeta repertoire quantification. TCRdb reanalyzed the raw reads on its own, using fastp at Q25 for trimming and MiXCR for clone calling, and kept in-frame beta chains. CDR3 protein sequences are deduplicated, and each keeps its most common genes and DNA. Counted in this sample were about 900,000 distinct CDR3 sequences; about 29% of them appeared once. Together, the top ten hold about 28% of the sample. Read against the paper, the sample's treatment or condition label means: allogeneic hematopoietic cell transplantation with graft depleted of TCRalphabeta T cells and CD19 B cells. TCRalphabeta/CD19-depleted allogeneic hematopoietic cell grafts were given to the transplant recipients, all of whom were children.

The CDR3 goes from the cysteine to the phenylalanine over 11 residues. The sequence is cut down to CDR3 DNA, 33 bases in frame from base 1. The germline V gene provides CDR1 SNHLY and CDR2 FYNNEI. From V the trimming removes 10 bases and from J it removes 4 bases, while the gene matches leave 4 bases of the junction unaccounted for. This chain joins TRBV2 to TRBJ2-7; TRBD2 fits 7 bases in the junction. This TCR derives from a boy in the first two years of life who had a stem cell transplant for SCID, so the T cells may come from the graft donor. The material sequenced was PBMCs, mostly from graft donor cells, taken 360 days after TCRalphabeta/CD19-depleted stem cell transplant. Here the CDR3 is given as CANQAGYEQYF. The nucleotide sequence is given as TGTGCCAACCAAGCGGGGTACGAGCAGTACTTC.